The clone carrying this TCR beta chain was detected once. Antigen specificity is unknown. Total RNA amounts of at least 5 micrograms were extracted per sample. The data belong to a study of blood T cells in healthy people across ages. The study, taken as a whole, reports: Roughly linear declines in TCR beta diversity per million T cells occurred with age. Researchers judged that diversity estimates from one million T cells fell short of true values.

Together with a sample-barcoded 5' primer, a J-beta primer mix was included in a second PCR lasting 7 to 11 cycles. TCRdb itself ran the 5' RACE reads through MiXCR, one entry per CDR3 protein. The sample has 1.2 million to 1.5 million distinct CDR3 sequences, roughly 60% seen once. Sequences were obtained from blood. This clonotype originated in a man younger than 35 in good health.

CDR3 protein: CASSYGPGLGGYEQYF. DNA of the CDR3: TGTGCCAGCAGTTACGGGCCGGGACTAGGAGGCTACGAGCAGTACTTC. The gene calls are TRBV6-2 or TRBV6-3 and TRBJ2-7; 8 nucleotides line up with TRBD2. Germline V CDR1 and CDR2: MNHEY, SVGEGT. Losses at the gene ends were 2 bases for V and 3 bases for J; bases not matched to a gene: 9. The CDR3 sequence is 16 residues long.